This TCR beta chain was captured in a study of blood T cell repertoires in COVID-19. J gave up 3 bases and V 3 bases, and 11 bases lay outside the gene matches. This CDR3 contains 17 residues. Germline V gene data show CDR1 as SQVTM and CDR2 as ANQGSEA. The table came from immunoSEQ multiplex PCR; TCRdb's copy has only in-frame clones and leaves some out. The sample yields about 87,000 clones, around three quarters seen once. The TCR originated in a woman aged 45 to 65 with acute or convalescent COVID-19. This rearrangement joins TRBV29-1 to TRBJ2-1, with 10 bases that match TRBD1. The sample taken for sequencing was peripheral blood. CDR3 amino acids: CSVDFRGTGERYNEQFF. For the CDR3, the DNA is TGCAGCGTTGATTTCCGAGGGACAGGGGAGCGCTACAATGAGCAGTTCTTC.